This T cell receptor (beta chain) was sequenced in a study of blood T cells in healthy people across ages. Notes on the study in general: Nothing was known about donor CMV status, and this possibly confounded expanded clonotype changes.

The CDR3 spans 15 residues. CDR1 MDHEN and CDR2 SYDVKM come from the germline V gene. Trimming cost V 6 bases and J 0 bases; bases outside gene matches: 3. Primed by a sample-barcoded 5' primer and a J-beta primer mix, a second PCR proceeded for 7 to 11 cycles. Each cDNA molecule received a tag from a template-switch adaptor that had 12 random nucleotides. TCRdb re-called the 5' RACE reads with MiXCR, one entry per CDR3 protein. Of some 550,000 distinct CDR3 sequences in the sample, around 48% were seen once. Details on this clonotype: Its target is unknown.

The chain links TRBV28 to TRBJ2-3; TRBD2 agrees at 10 bases. Sequencing input: blood. The sequence came from a man older than 75 in good health. CDR3 region: CASSSAGGSTDTQYF. CDR3 nucleotides: TGTGCCAGCAGCTCAGCGGGAGGGAGCACAGATACGCAGTATTTT. The whole variable domain, filled in from reference TRBV28 and TRBJ2-3, reads DVKVTQSSRYLVKRTGEKVFLECVQDMDHENMFWYRQDPGLGLRLIYFSYDVKMKEKGDIPEGYSVSREKKERFSLILESASTNQTSMYLCASSSAGGSTDTQYFGPGTRLTVL.